The TCR beta chain described here comes from a study of T cells after yellow fever vaccination (dated by TCRdb to about 2019). Concerning the study at large: Libraries from fractions with low cell numbers were prepared with the SMART-Seq v4 Ultra Low Input RNA kit. To follow T-cell clones before and after primary and booster YFV17D yellow fever vaccination, bulk TCR alpha and beta repertoires were sequenced over time. Two healthy male donors, one aged 18 to 29 and one aged 30 to 40 years, were included in the cohort. Blood was collected at multiple timepoints before and after primary and secondary immunization, and bulk PBMC replicates and cell subsets were isolated.

Taken from cysteine to phenylalanine, the CDR3 has 14 residues. CDR3 DNA only is kept here, 42 bases in frame from base 1. The germline ends are 15 bases apart after V is trimmed by 5 bases and J by 7 bases. Based on the germline V gene, the CDR1 and CDR2 sequences are SGHVS and FQNEAQ. Reads for this sample came from an Illumina NovaSeq 6000. TCR cDNA was synthesized by 5'RACE template switching, which introduced a universal primer site and unique molecular identifiers. Priming for cDNA synthesis came from both the TCR alpha and TCR beta constant segments. Library amplification involved two PCR steps, and the second step added sample barcodes and sequencing adapters. Sequencing of libraries was done on Illumina HiSeq 2500 (2x100 bp) or NovaSeq (2x150 bp). Processing in the source paper ran as follows. MIGEC was used to demultiplex reads and collapse the reads into UMI consensus sequences, and MiXCR was used for V(D)J alignment. Vaccine-responding clonotypes were identified with edgeR using replicate PBMC samples, with FDR below 0.01 and a log2 fold change above 5 up to day 15 being required. Each bulk clonotype received a CD4 or CD8 identity based on whether the sequenced CD4 or CD8 repertoire contained that clonotype at higher abundance. TCRdb's own reprocessing of the public reads used fastp at Q25 and MiXCR and kept productive beta chains. Every entry covers one CDR3 protein and lists the most common genes and DNA from its rows. Clone size and V and J calls follow TCRdb, not the original study. Recorded for this sample are under 400,000 distinct CDR3 sequences; 12% of them occurred a single time. 2.5% to 4% of the sample is held by the ten biggest clonotypes.

Summary of the overall study and its limitations: The study included only two donors, which limits how far the findings can be generalized. A small share of clonotypes was detected in both CD4 and CD8 compartments, with the overlap likely arising from convergent recombination. After the booster, most clones that had expanded after primary vaccination were detected again (around 97% of CD4 and 88% of CD8), suggesting broad maintenance of memory. The secondary T-cell response was found to be weaker but faster than the primary response, with a peak reached on day 5 rather than on day 15. Because abundant contaminating clonotypes from the bulk population could be contained in FACS-sorted repertoires, computational filtering was required.

As regards this clonotype: This clone's antigen is unknown. Base qualities are missing; no much larger clone stands one base away.

What this sample's treatment or condition label stands for: live attenuated yellow fever vaccine strain. A standard Ficoll-Paque protocol was used to isolate PBMCs from peripheral blood. Dynabeads CD4 and CD8 positive selection kits were used to isolate the CD4 and CD8 T-cell fractions. RNA was extracted with TriZol from bulk PBMCs, CD4 and CD8 fractions, and dextramer-positive and dextramer-negative fractions. This TCR derives from a man aged 18 to 29 who received the YFV17D yellow fever vaccine. The receptor chain draws on TRBV7-8 and TRBJ1-5; TRBD1 is a weak D gene call, 5 bases matching. This specimen was CD4+ T cells sorted from PBMCs, taken 15 days after the yellow fever booster vaccination. The CDR3 corresponds to CASSPSGIYQPQHF. The base sequence is TGTGCCAGCAGCCCATCAGGGATATACCAGCCCCAGCATTTT.